The 25 T cell receptor beta chains in this list originate from one sample, sequenced in a study of shared clonotypes between healthy human individuals. Sequencing used immunoSEQ multiplex PCR; TCRdb keeps in-frame clones, though not all of them. Among roughly 2.4 million clones listed, roughly 95% were seen once. Sequenced: naive CD4+ T cells sorted from blood. Subset defined: CD45RA+ positively selected. Receptor source: a man between 18 and 35 years old in good health.

V is TRBV2 and J is TRBJ1-2, with D perhaps matching TRBD1 (5 bases). This CDR3 contains 12 residues. Between the trimmed V and J ends, which lost 4 bases and 8 bases, there was a span of 11 bases. Germline V CDR1 and CDR2: SNHLY, FYNNEI. The CDR3 is CASSVGLEGYTF. CDR3 nucleotide sequence: TGTGCCAGCAGTGTGGGGCTCGAAGGCTACACCTTC.

The chain combines TRBV10-3 with TRBJ2-1; 9 positions agree with TRBD2. This CDR3 spans 15 amino acids. The germline gives CDR1 ENHRY, CDR2 SYGVKD. V dropped 8 bases and J dropped 10; count of bases not matched to a gene: 15. The CDR3 nucleotides read TGTGCCATCGGGGGTACTAGCGGGCCCCTCGGAGAGCAGTTCTTC. This codes for CAIGGTSGPLGEQFF.

The chain uses TRBV30 and TRBJ1-5; no firm D call. This CDR3 spans 12 amino acids. Germline V gene data show CDR1 as GTSNPN and CDR2 as SVGIG (reference sequence). The V and J ends lost 2 bases and 0 bases respectively, with 2 bases between them. The CDR3 DNA sequence: TGTGCCTGGAGTACTAGCAATCAGCCCCAGCATTTT. Encoded protein: CAWSTSNQPQHF.

The genes are TRBV6-1 and TRBJ1-2; 8 bases fit TRBD1. This CDR3 spans 14 amino acids. CDR1 is MNHNS and CDR2 is SASEGT in the germline V gene. V gave up 0 bases and J gave up 7 bases; unmatched junction bases: 4. CDR3 nucleotides: TGTGCCAGCAGTGAAGCCCCAGGGGGCGGTGGCTACACCTTC. It is translated as CASSEAPGGGGYTF.

V and J are TRBV11-2 and TRBJ2-1; D is uncertain. V lost 6 bases and J lost 12, with 15 bases in between. This CDR3 contains 12 residues. The germline CDR1 and CDR2 sequences are SGHAT and FQNNGV. CDR3 bases: TGTGCCAGCAGTCCCTCAATGATCGGGCAGTTCTTC. It specifies CASSPSMIGQFF.

The J gene is TRBJ2-7, the V gene TRBV5-3; 12 nucleotides match TRBD2. TRBV5-3 is treated as an ORF (open reading frame) with a function not yet certain. The CDR3 spans 18 residues. After removal of 2 bases from V and 2 bases from J, the junction contained 11 bases not matched to a gene. CDR3 in amino acids: CARSFLGLAGRRPYEQYF. The CDR3 DNA is TGTGCCAGAAGCTTTTTGGGACTAGCGGGCCGCCGTCCCTACGAGCAGTACTTC.

The chain couples TRBV7-2 to TRBJ2-7, with TRBD2 identical over 7 bases. This CDR3 comprises 15 residues. The germline V gene encodes CDR1 SGHTA and CDR2 FQGNSA. V lost 5 bases and J lost 6; bases outside the gene matches: 13. CDR3 coding DNA: TGTGCCAGCAGCCTCGGGGGGATGGCAGCAGCCGAGCAGTACTTC. This translates into CASSLGGMAAAEQYF.

This chain links TRBV5-4 with TRBJ2-1; tentatively, D is TRBD1 or TRBD2 (6 bases each). The ends were cut back, 4 bases at V and 6 bases at J, with 14 bases in the middle. This CDR3 has 14 residues. CDR1 SGHNT and CDR2 YYREEE come from the germline V gene (reference sequence). The CDR3 loop reads CASSPGGIANEQFF. The CDR3, as DNA: TGTGCCAGCAGCCCCGGGGGCATTGCCAATGAGCAGTTCTTC.

With respect to this clone: The sample contains more than one DNA sequence encoding this CDR3. The J gene is TRBJ2-3, the V gene TRBV5-1; 10 nucleotides match TRBD2. V lost 2 bases to trimming and J lost 0 bases; unmatched junction nucleotides: 0. The germline V gene encodes CDR1 SGHRS and CDR2 YFSETQ. The CDR3 sequence is 15 residues long. CDR3: CASSLAGGSTDTQYF. The CDR3 nucleotides are TGCGCCAGCAGCTTAGCGGGGGGGAGCACAGATACGCAGTATTTT.

The CDR3 nucleotides read TGTGCCAGCAGCGTCTTACCGGGACGCAATGAAAAACTGTTTTTT. This sequence encodes CASSVLPGRNEKLFF. The V call is TRBV9, the J call TRBJ1-4; maybe TRBD1 (5 bases). The V end lost 2 bases, the J end lost 5 bases, and 13 bases lay between the germline ends. CDR3 length: 15 amino acids. CDR1 and CDR2 (germline): SGDLS, YYNGEE.

The chain links TRBV10-3 to TRBJ1-2, with D unresolved. CDR1 is ENHRY, CDR2 SYGVKD, per germline. This CDR3 spans 15 amino acids. The ends were cut back, 0 bases at V and 4 bases at J, with 12 bases in the middle. The CDR3 reads CAISESGGGGYGYTF. Written as DNA, the CDR3 is TGTGCCATCAGTGAGTCCGGAGGCGGTGGCTATGGCTACACCTTC.

The V call is TRBV19, the J call TRBJ2-7; D unresolved. CDR1 and CDR2 (germline): LNHDA, SQIVND (reference sequence). The V gene lost 3 bases and the J gene lost 1 base, with 16 bases spanning the gap. The CDR3 extends over 16 amino acids. CDR3 protein: CASSMSGGTKSYEQYF. CDR3 bases: TGTGCCAGTAGTATGTCTGGCGGAACGAAATCCTACGAGCAGTACTTC.

This clone has only one observation. The genes are TRBV6-5 and TRBJ1-2, with D maybe TRBD1 (5 bases). In germline, CDR1 is MNHEY, CDR2 SVGAGI. CDR3 size: 12 residues. Trimming shortened V by 0 bases and J by 9 bases, and 8 bases separated the two germline ends. DNA of the CDR3: TGTGCCAGCAGTTACTCAGGGGTGCGCTACACCTTC. This encodes CASSYSGVRYTF.

The chain uses TRBV5-1 and TRBJ1-1; no clear D. The CDR3 is made up of 14 amino acids. Germline V gene sequence: CDR1 SGHRS, CDR2 YFSETQ. Between the trimmed V and J ends, which lost 3 bases and 3 bases, there was a span of 12 bases. CDR3: CASSWEGRDTEAFF. The CDR3 coding sequence is TGCGCCAGCAGCTGGGAAGGCCGTGACACTGAAGCTTTCTTT.

Written as DNA, the CDR3 is TGTGCCAGCAGTATCGGGGGGGCCAGCTCCTACGAGCAGTACTTC. Protein: CASSIGGASSYEQYF. The gene calls are TRBV28 and TRBJ2-7, with 8 nucleotides matching TRBD2. The junction had 6 bases not matched to a gene; V was cut back by 5 bases and J by 0 bases. CDR1 and CDR2 (germline): MDHEN, SYDVKM. The CDR3 is made up of 15 amino acids. Supplemented by reference TRBV28 and TRBJ2-7, the full variable domain reads DVKVTQSSRYLVKRTGEKVFLECVQDMDHENMFWYRQDPGLGLRLIYFSYDVKMKEKGDIPEGYSVSREKKERFSLILESASTNQTSMYLCASSIGGASSYEQYFGPGTRLTVT.

V and J are TRBV7-2 and TRBJ2-1; D is undetermined. Trimming stripped 1 base from V and 9 bases from J, with 13 bases between. CDR1 SGHTA and CDR2 FQGNSA come from the germline V gene. CDR3 length: 14 amino acids. For the CDR3, the DNA is TGTGCCAGCAGCTTAGGTATTGAGCGAGTTGAGCAGTTCTTC. It codes for CASSLGIERVEQFF.

The chain recombines TRBV10-3 with TRBJ1-1; D is perhaps TRBD1 (5 bases). Germline assignment: CDR1 ENHRY and CDR2 SYGVKD. CDR3 size: 13 residues. V lost 8 bases and J 4 bases, leaving 14 bases between the germline ends. CDR3 residues: CAIWGGGSTEAFF. CDR3 sequence (DNA): TGTGCCATCTGGGGGGGTGGCTCCACTGAAGCTTTCTTT.

The chain has TRBV30 and TRBJ1-5; D gene ambiguous. This CDR3 has 14 amino acids. Germline V CDR1 and CDR2: GTSNPN, SVGIG (reference sequence). V was pared by 0 bases and J by 5 bases, with 11 bases between. This CDR3 reads CAWSVRRQDQPQHF. The CDR3 DNA is TGTGCCTGGAGTGTAAGACGGCAGGATCAGCCCCAGCATTTT.

The gene calls are TRBV2 and TRBJ2-1, with D unresolved. Trimming stripped 1 base from V and 0 bases from J, with 7 bases between. The CDR3 length is 15 residues. CDR1 is SNHLY, CDR2 FYNNEI, per germline. CDR3 sequence reads: CASSEDQSSYNEQFF. The CDR3 DNA sequence: TGTGCCAGCAGTGAAGACCAGAGCTCCTACAATGAGCAGTTCTTC.

The chain couples TRBV9 to TRBJ2-7; D possibly matches TRBD1 or TRBD2 (5 bases each). V lost 4 bases and J lost 1, with 18 bases in between. The length of the CDR3 is 16 residues. Germline CDR1 SGDLS, CDR2 YYNGEE. CDR3 DNA: TGTGCCAGCAGCCCCCGCGGGCCACAGGATTCCTACGAGCAGTACTTC. It is translated as CASSPRGPQDSYEQYF.

The chain links TRBV5-6 to TRBJ1-4; a possible D gene is TRBD1 (5 bases). The CDR3 runs 14 residues. Germline V gives CDR1 SGHDT, CDR2 YYEEEE. Trimming took off 2 bases at V and 7 bases at J, with 12 bases between the two ends. The CDR3 nucleotides read TGTGCCAGCAGCTTACGGGACGTTACTGAAAAACTGTTTTTT. Protein: CASSLRDVTEKLFF.

The chain joins TRBV29-1 to TRBJ2-3; D is uncertain. Germline V gene sequence: CDR1 SQVTM, CDR2 ANQGSEA. Trimming cost V 7 bases and J 3 bases, with 11 bases left between them. This CDR3 has 12 amino acids. This CDR3 reads CSETLVTDTQYF. The DNA of the CDR3 is TGCAGCGAAACATTAGTTACAGATACGCAGTATTTT.

The CDR3 DNA reads as TGTGCCAGCAGCCCCCCCCCGGGCGAGCAGTACTTC. Translated: CASSPPPGEQYF. The chain carries TRBV12-1 and TRBJ2-7; the table's D call TRBD2 went unverified against the DNA. TRBV12-1 counts as a pseudogene. The CDR3 has 12 residues.

Notes on this clone: This CDR3 is also generated by other DNA sequences in the sample. As DNA, the CDR3 is TGCGCCAGCAGCTTTGGCAGCCCCTCTGGAAACACCATATATTTT. Protein: CASSFGSPSGNTIYF. The rearrangement links TRBV5-1 to TRBJ1-3; D unresolved. Deletions cut 2 bases from V and 0 bases from J, with 9 bases between. The CDR3 runs to 15 residues. CDR1 and CDR2 from the germline V gene are SGHRS and YFSETQ.

The chain links TRBV6-5 to TRBJ1-6; no firm D call. Trimming took 2 bases from V and 11 from J, leaving 10 bases between them. The CDR3 is 13 amino acids. Germline V gene data show CDR1 as MNHEY and CDR2 as SVGAGI. CDR3 residues: CASSYDPLAPLHF. The CDR3, as DNA: TGTGCCAGCAGTTACGACCCTCTTGCACCCCTCCACTTT.